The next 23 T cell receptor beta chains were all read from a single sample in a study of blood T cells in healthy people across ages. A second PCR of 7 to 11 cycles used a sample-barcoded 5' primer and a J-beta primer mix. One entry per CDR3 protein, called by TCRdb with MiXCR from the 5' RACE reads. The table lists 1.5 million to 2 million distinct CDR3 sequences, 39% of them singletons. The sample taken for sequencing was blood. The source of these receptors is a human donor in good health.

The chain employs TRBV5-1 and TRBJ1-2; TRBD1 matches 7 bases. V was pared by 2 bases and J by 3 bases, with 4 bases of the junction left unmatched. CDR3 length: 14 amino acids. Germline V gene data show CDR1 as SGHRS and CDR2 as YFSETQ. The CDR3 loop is CASSFRGNDYGYTF. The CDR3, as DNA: TGCGCCAGCAGCTTCAGGGGGAATGACTATGGCTACACCTTC.

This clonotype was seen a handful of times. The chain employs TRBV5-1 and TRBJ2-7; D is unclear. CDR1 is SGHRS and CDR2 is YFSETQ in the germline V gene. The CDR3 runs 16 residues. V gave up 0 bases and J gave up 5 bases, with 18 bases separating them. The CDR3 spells CASSLEAGASQDEQYF. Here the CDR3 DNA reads TGCGCCAGCAGCTTGGAAGCAGGAGCCTCCCAGGACGAGCAGTACTTC.

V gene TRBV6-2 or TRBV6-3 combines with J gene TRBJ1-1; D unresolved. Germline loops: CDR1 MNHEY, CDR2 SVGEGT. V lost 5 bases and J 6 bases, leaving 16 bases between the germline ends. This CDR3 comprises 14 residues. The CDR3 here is CASSETPWGAEAFF. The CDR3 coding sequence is TGTGCCAGCAGTGAGACACCCTGGGGAGCTGAAGCTTTCTTT.

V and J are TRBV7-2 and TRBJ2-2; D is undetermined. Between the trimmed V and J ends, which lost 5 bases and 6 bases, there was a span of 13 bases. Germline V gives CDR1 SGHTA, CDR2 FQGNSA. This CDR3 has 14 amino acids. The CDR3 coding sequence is TGTGCCAGCAGCCGCGGCGGTTGGCCCGGGGAGCTGTTTTTT. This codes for CASSRGGWPGELFF.

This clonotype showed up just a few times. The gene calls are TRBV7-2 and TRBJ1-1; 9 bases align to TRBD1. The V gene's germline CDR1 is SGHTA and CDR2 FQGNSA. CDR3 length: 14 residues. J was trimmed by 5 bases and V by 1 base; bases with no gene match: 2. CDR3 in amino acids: CASSLEGQGTEAFF. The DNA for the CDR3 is TGTGCCAGCAGCTTAGAAGGACAGGGGACTGAAGCTTTCTTT. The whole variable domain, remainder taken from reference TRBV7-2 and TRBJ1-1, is GAGVSQSPSNKVTEKGKDVELRCDPISGHTALYWYRQSLGQGLEFLIYFQGNSAPDKSGLPSDRFSAERTGGSVSTLTIQRTQQEDSAVYLCASSLEGQGTEAFFGQGTRLTVV.

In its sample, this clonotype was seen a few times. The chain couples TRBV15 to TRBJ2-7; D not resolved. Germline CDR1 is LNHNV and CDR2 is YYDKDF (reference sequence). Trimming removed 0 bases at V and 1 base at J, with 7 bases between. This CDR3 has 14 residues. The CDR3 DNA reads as TGTGCCACCAGCAGAGATTTGCAGTCCTACGAGCAGTACTTC. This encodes CATSRDLQSYEQYF. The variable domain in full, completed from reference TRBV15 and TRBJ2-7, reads DAMVIQNPRYQVTQFGKPVTLSCSQTLNHNVMYWYQQKSSQAPKLLFHYYDKDFNNEADTPDNFQSRRPNTSFCFLDIRSPGLGDTAMYLCATSRDLQSYEQYFGPGTRLTVT.

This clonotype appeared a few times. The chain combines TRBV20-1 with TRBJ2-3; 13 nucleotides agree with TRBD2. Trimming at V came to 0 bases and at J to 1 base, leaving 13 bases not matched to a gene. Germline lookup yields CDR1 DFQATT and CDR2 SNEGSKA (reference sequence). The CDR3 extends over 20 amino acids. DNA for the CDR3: TGCAGTGCTAGAGATCTAGGGGGGACTAGCGGGACACTAGGCACAGATACGCAGTATTTT. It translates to CSARDLGGTSGTLGTDTQYF.

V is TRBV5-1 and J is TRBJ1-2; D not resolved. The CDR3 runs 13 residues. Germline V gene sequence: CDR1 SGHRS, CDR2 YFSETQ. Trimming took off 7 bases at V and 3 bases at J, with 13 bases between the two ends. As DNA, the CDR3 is TGCGCCAGCCGCCTAGGCCGTGACTATGGCTACACCTTC. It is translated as CASRLGRDYGYTF.

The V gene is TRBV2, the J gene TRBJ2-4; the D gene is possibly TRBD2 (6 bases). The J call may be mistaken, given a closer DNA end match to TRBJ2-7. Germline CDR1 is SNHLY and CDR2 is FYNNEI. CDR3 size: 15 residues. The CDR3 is CASSEFSGGDYEQYF. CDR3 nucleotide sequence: TGTGCCAGCAGTGAGTTTTCCGGGGGAGACTACGAGCAGTACTTC.

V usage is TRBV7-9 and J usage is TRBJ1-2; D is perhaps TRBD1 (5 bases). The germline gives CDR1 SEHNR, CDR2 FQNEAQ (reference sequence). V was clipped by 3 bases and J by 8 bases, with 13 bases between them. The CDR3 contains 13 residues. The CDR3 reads CASSFLGDRGYTF. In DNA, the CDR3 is TGTGCCAGCAGCTTTTTAGGGGACCGCGGCTACACCTTC.

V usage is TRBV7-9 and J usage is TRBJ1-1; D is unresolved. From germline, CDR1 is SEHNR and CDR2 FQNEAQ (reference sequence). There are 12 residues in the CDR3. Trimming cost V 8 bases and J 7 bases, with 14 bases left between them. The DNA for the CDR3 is TGTGCCAGCGGCGGGGTGCAGGTTGAAGCTTTCTTT. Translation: CASGGVQVEAFF.

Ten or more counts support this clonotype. CDR3 nucleotide sequence: TGCAGCGTTCAAACCCCGGGCGAGGGCAAAAACATTCAGTACTTC. Encoded protein: CSVQTPGEGKNIQYF. The V gene is TRBV29-1, the J gene TRBJ2-4, with D maybe TRBD2 (5 bases). Germline CDR1 is SQVTM and CDR2 is ANQGSEA. The CDR3 is 15 amino acids. V shed 5 bases and J shed 3 bases, with 17 bases lying between them.

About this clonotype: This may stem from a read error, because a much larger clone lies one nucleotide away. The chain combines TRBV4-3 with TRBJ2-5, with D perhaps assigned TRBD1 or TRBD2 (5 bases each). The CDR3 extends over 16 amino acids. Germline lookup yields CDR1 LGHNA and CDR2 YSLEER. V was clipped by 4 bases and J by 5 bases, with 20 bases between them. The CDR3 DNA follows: TGCGCCAGCAGCCCCTCGGGGTCGGGGCAATGGGAGACCCAGTACTTC. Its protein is CASSPSGSGQWETQYF.

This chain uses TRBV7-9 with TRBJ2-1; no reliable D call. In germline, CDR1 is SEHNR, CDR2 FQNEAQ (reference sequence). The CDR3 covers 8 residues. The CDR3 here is CSLDEQFF. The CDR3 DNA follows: TGTAGCCTCGATGAGCAGTTCTTC.

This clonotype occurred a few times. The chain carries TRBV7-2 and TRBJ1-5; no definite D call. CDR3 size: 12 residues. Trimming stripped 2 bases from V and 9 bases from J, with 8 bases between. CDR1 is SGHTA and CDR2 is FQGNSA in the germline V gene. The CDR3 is CASSLRGRPQHF. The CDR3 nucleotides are TGTGCCAGCAGCTTAAGAGGACGGCCCCAGCATTTT. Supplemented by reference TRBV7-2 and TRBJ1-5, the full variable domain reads GAGVSQSPSNKVTEKGKDVELRCDPISGHTALYWYRQSLGQGLEFLIYFQGNSAPDKSGLPSDRFSAERTGGSVSTLTIQRTQQEDSAVYLCASSLRGRPQHFGDGTRLSIL.

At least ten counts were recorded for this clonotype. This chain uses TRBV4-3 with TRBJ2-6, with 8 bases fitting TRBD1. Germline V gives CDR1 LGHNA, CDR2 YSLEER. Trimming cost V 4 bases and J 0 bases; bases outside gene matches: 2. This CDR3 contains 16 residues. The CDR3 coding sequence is TGCGCCAGCAGCCGGGACAGGCTCTCTGGGGCCAACGTCCTGACTTTC. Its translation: CASSRDRLSGANVLTF.

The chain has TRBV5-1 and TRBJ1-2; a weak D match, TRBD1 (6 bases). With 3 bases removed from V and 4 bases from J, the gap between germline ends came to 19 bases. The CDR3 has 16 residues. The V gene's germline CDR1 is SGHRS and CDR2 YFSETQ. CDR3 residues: CASSWGDHRESYGYTF. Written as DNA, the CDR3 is TGCGCCAGCAGCTGGGGGGATCACAGGGAGAGCTATGGCTACACCTTC.

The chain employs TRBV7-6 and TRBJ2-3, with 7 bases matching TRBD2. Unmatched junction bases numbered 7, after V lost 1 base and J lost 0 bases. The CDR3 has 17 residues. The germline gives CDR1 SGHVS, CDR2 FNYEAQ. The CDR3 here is CASSLENPAGSTDTQYF. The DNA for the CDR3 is TGTGCCAGCAGCTTAGAAAACCCAGCGGGGAGCACAGATACGCAGTATTTT.

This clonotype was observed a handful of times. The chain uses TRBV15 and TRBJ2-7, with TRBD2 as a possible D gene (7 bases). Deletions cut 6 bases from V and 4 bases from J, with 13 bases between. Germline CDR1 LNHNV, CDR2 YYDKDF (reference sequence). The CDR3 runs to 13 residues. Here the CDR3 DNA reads TGTGCCACCAGAGGGGGGGCAGGTTACGAGCAGTACTTC. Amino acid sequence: CATRGGAGYEQYF.

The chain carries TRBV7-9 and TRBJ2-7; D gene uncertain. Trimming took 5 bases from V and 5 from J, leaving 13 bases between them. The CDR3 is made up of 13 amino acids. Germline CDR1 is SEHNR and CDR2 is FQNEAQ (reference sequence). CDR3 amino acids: CASSPPGRNEQYF. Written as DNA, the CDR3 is TGTGCCAGCAGCCCCCCTGGGCGTAACGAGCAGTACTTC.

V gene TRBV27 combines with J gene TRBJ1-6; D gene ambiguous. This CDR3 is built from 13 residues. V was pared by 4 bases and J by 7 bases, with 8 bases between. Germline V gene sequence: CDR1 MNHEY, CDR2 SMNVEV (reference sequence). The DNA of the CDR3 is TGTGCCAGCAGTTGGGGAGACAATTCACCCCTCCACTTT. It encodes CASSWGDNSPLHF.

The CDR3 sequence: CATSNSDRGNYNEQFF. The CDR3, as DNA: TGTGCCACCAGCAATTCGGACAGGGGGAACTACAATGAGCAGTTCTTC. The V gene is TRBV15, the J gene TRBJ2-1; 10 nucleotides line up with TRBD1. This CDR3 comprises 16 residues. Unmatched junction bases numbered 6, after V lost 4 bases and J lost 3 bases. Germline V gives CDR1 LNHNV, CDR2 YYDKDF (reference sequence).

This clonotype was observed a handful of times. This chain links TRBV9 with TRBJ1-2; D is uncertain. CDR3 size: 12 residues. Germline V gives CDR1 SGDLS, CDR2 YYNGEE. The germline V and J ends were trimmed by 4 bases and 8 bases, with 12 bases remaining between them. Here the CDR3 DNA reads TGTGCCAGCAGCTCCTCTGGAGAAGGCTACACCTTC. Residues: CASSSSGEGYTF.